This entry lists 29 T cell receptor beta chains sequenced from one sample in a study of neurological immune-mediated disorders. TCRdb recomputed calls from the 5' RACE reads with MiXCR, one row per CDR3 protein. The table lists 46,000 or so distinct CDR3 sequences, over 9% of them singletons. Sequences were obtained from PBMCs. The receptors here all came from a woman in her thirties or forties with HTLV-1-associated myelopathy (HAM/TSP).

At least ten counts were recorded for this clonotype. J is TRBJ2-7 and V is TRBV5-1, with D possibly being TRBD2 (5 bases). Trimming stripped 6 bases from V and 3 bases from J, with 19 bases between. CDR1 and CDR2 (germline): SGHRS, YFSETQ. The CDR3 length is 15 residues. DNA for the CDR3: TGCGCCAGCAAAACCGGTATTAGCGAGAACTACGAGCAGTACTTC. Translated: CASKTGISENYEQYF.

This clonotype occurred many times. The CDR3 here is CASSPRDSARGELFF. CDR3 DNA sequence: TGCGCCAGCAGCCCTAGGGACAGCGCTCGCGGGGAGCTGTTTTTT. V and J are TRBV5-1 and TRBJ2-2; TRBD1 matches at 7 bases. From germline, CDR1 is SGHRS and CDR2 YFSETQ. Unmatched junction bases numbered 10, after V lost 4 bases and J lost 7 bases. The CDR3 runs 15 residues.

There are many counts of this clonotype. V gene TRBV7-2 combines with J gene TRBJ1-2, with 7 bases fitting TRBD1. The CDR3 loop spans 13 amino acids. CDR1 is SGHTA, CDR2 FQGNSA, per germline. Losses at the gene ends were 5 bases for V and 5 bases for J; bases not matched to a gene: 5. Here the CDR3 reads CASSPTGEYGYTF. Here the CDR3 DNA reads TGTGCCAGCAGCCCTACAGGGGAGTATGGCTACACCTTC. Full variable domain (outside the CDR3, taken from reference TRBV7-2 and TRBJ1-2): GAGVSQSPSNKVTEKGKDVELRCDPISGHTALYWYRQSLGQGLEFLIYFQGNSAPDKSGLPSDRFSAERTGGSVSTLTIQRTQQEDSAVYLCASSPTGEYGYTFGSGTRLTVV.

This clonotype was picked up many times. This chain joins TRBV25-1 and TRBJ2-2; D perhaps matches TRBD1 (6 bases). This CDR3 has 15 amino acids. The germline V gene has CDR1 MGHDK and CDR2 SYGVNS. Trimming left V 5 bases short and J 0 bases short, with 10 bases between. CDR3 sequence: CASSLQGSNTGELFF. In nucleotides, the CDR3 is TGTGCCAGCAGTCTGCAGGGGTCGAACACCGGGGAGCTGTTTTTT.

This clonotype was seen many times. This chain joins TRBV27 and TRBJ2-2; D unresolved. The V end was cut by 5 bases, the J end by 0 bases, with 13 bases between. This CDR3 comprises 16 residues. Germline V gene lookup returns CDR1 MNHEY and CDR2 SMNVEV (reference sequence). CDR3 in DNA: TGTGCCAGCAGTCCTTGGTATCAGTCGAACACCGGGGAGCTGTTTTTT. Translating gives CASSPWYQSNTGELFF.

This clonotype was counted ten times or more. J is TRBJ1-1 and V is TRBV2; unclear D gene. The V end was cut by 3 bases, the J end by 8 bases, with 7 bases between. Germline V lookup: CDR1 SNHLY, CDR2 FYNNEI. The CDR3 loop spans 11 amino acids. CDR3 DNA sequence: TGTGCCAGCAGTGATCGGAGAGAAGCTTTCTTT. Its protein product is CASSDRREAFF.

Ten or more counts support this clonotype. The rearrangement uses TRBV4-3 and TRBJ2-1, with TRBD2 matching 11 bases. Unmatched junction bases numbered 7, after V lost 0 bases and J lost 9 bases. CDR3 size: 16 residues. Germline V lookup: CDR1 LGHNA, CDR2 YSLEER. The DNA of the CDR3 is TGCGCCAGCAGCCAAGATCTCCTAGCGGGGGGTCTTGAGCAGTTCTTC. Translated: CASSQDLLAGGLEQFF.

This clonotype was recorded a few times. The chain uses TRBV7-2 and TRBJ1-1, with D unresolved. This CDR3 has 14 residues. Germline V lookup: CDR1 SGHTA, CDR2 FQGNSA. The V and J ends lost 4 bases and 1 base respectively, with 10 bases between them. The CDR3 sequence: CASSSMRANTEAFF. In nucleotides, the CDR3 is TGTGCCAGCAGCTCCATGAGGGCGAACACTGAAGCTTTCTTT. Variable domain in full (rest from reference TRBV7-2 and TRBJ1-1): GAGVSQSPSNKVTEKGKDVELRCDPISGHTALYWYRQSLGQGLEFLIYFQGNSAPDKSGLPSDRFSAERTGGSVSTLTIQRTQQEDSAVYLCASSSMRANTEAFFGQGTRLTVV.

This clonotype was observed many times. The chain employs TRBV6-5 and TRBJ2-3; D remains unclear. The CDR3 runs to 13 residues. In germline, CDR1 is MNHEY, CDR2 SVGAGI. Trimming pared 0 bases from V and 4 bases from J, leaving 5 bases between. The CDR3 loop reads CASSYSISDTQYF. DNA of the CDR3: TGTGCCAGCAGTTACTCGATCTCAGATACGCAGTATTTT.

This clonotype occurred a few times. The chain joins TRBV7-9 to TRBJ1-2, with 9 bases that match TRBD1. The CDR3 sequence is 16 residues long. J lost 5 bases, V lost 6 bases, and 13 bases had no gene match. CDR1 and CDR2 from the germline V gene are SEHNR and FQNEAQ (reference sequence). The CDR3 DNA reads TGTGCCAGCAGTCATCGCCTCGGGACAGGGAAGTATGGCTACACCTTC. Translating it yields CASSHRLGTGKYGYTF.

The rearrangement links TRBV20-1 to TRBJ2-3; no clear D gene. The ends were cut back, 3 bases at V and 8 bases at J, with 21 bases in the middle. Germline V CDR1 and CDR2: DFQATT, SNEGSKA (reference sequence). The CDR3 runs 15 residues. DNA for the CDR3: TGCAGTGCTAGCATCCGGACCTCCGGGTTCGGTACGCAGTATTTT. As protein: CSASIRTSGFGTQYF.

This clonotype has at least ten counts. The rearrangement uses TRBV6-2 or TRBV6-3 and TRBJ2-2; 14 bases are a match to TRBD2. The ends lost 2 bases at V and 5 bases at J; junction bases unmatched: 7. Germline loops: CDR1 MNHEY, CDR2 SVGEGT. The CDR3 is 18 residues long. The CDR3 DNA follows: TGTGCCAGCAGTTACGGACTAGCGGGGGGCCTCGGAACCGGGGAGCTGTTTTTT. Translation gives CASSYGLAGGLGTGELFF.

This clonotype was seen ten or more times. This rearrangement joins TRBV6-6 to TRBJ1-5, with D uncertain. Trimming stripped 6 bases from V and 5 bases from J, with 11 bases between. The CDR3 covers 13 residues. Germline V lookup: CDR1 MNHNY, CDR2 SVGAGI (reference sequence). The DNA for the CDR3 is TGTGCCAGCAGGGGAGGCTCGGATCAGCCCCAGCATTTT. Residues: CASRGGSDQPQHF.

This clonotype was detected ten times or more. This rearrangement joins TRBV14 to TRBJ2-1; the D gene is possibly TRBD1 (6 bases). V was cut by 0 bases and J by 4 bases, with 13 bases left in between. Germline V gene lookup returns CDR1 SGHDN and CDR2 FVKESK. The CDR3 is made up of 16 amino acids. CDR3 DNA: TGTGCCAGCAGCCAAGATTTGGGACAAGTATACAATGAGCAGTTCTTC. It specifies CASSQDLGQVYNEQFF.

This clonotype was seen repeatedly, ten times or more. This sequence joins TRBV5-6 and TRBJ2-5; possible D gene TRBD1, 5 bases. The V and J ends lost 4 bases and 3 bases respectively, with 13 bases between them. The germline CDR1 and CDR2 sequences are SGHDT and YYEEEE. This CDR3 has 14 residues. The DNA for the CDR3 is TGTGCCAGCAGCCGCGCCCAGACAGAAGAGACCCAGTACTTC. This translates into CASSRAQTEETQYF.

This clonotype was observed many times. The CDR3 coding sequence is TGTGCCAGCAGGGCCGGAGGGAGGGGTATTTTGGGGGCCAACGTCCTGACTTTC. Translation gives CASRAGGRGILGANVLTF. The gene calls are TRBV12-3 or TRBV12-4 and TRBJ2-6, with 7 positions matching TRBD2. J gave up 4 bases and V 6 bases, and 15 bases lay outside the gene matches. The CDR3 runs to 18 residues.

In this sample, this clonotype turned up many times. The rearrangement joins TRBV7-2 to TRBJ2-1; TRBD2 agrees at 9 bases. The CDR3 contains 15 residues. Germline lookup yields CDR1 SGHTA and CDR2 FQGNSA. Trimming took 5 bases from V and 4 from J; bases not matched to a gene: 6. The CDR3, as DNA: TGTGCCAGCAGCCGGTGGACTAGCGCGTACAATGAGCAGTTCTTC. Encoded protein: CASSRWTSAYNEQFF.

This clonotype came up many times. V and J are TRBV6-2 or TRBV6-3 and TRBJ1-1; tentatively, D is TRBD1 (6 bases). The V end was cut by 6 bases, the J end by 1 base, with 12 bases between. The CDR3 has 14 amino acids. Germline CDR1 reads MNHEY; CDR2 reads SVGEGT. As DNA, the CDR3 is TGTGCCAGCAGGTCAGGGGCGACGAACACTGAAGCTTTCTTT. Translating it yields CASRSGATNTEAFF.

This clonotype was picked up many times. The chain combines TRBV4-3 with TRBJ2-2; TRBD2 is a possible D gene (7 bases). Trimming pared 0 bases from V and 5 bases from J, leaving 16 bases between. This CDR3 has 17 amino acids. CDR1 is LGHNA and CDR2 is YSLEER in the germline V gene. CDR3 sequence (DNA): TGCGCCAGCAGCCAAGAGGGGGCGGGGGCGTGGACCGGGGAGCTGTTTTTT. Protein product: CASSQEGAGAWTGELFF.

This clonotype was observed at least ten times. The gene calls are TRBV20-1 and TRBJ1-3, with TRBD1 matching 10 bases. The CDR3 covers 13 residues. With V trimmed by 5 bases and J by 6 bases, 4 bases remained unmatched. Germline V lookup: CDR1 DFQATT, CDR2 SNEGSKA (reference sequence). CDR3 sequence reads: CSAFGTGENTIYF. The DNA of the CDR3 is TGCAGTGCTTTCGGGACAGGGGAAAACACCATATATTTT.

This clonotype was seen at least ten times. The CDR3 loop reads CASSESSHEQFF. The CDR3, as DNA: TGTGCCAGCAGTGAAAGCTCCCATGAGCAGTTCTTC. This chain connects TRBV25-1 to TRBJ2-1, with D uncertain. Germline assignment: CDR1 MGHDK and CDR2 SYGVNS. The V end was cut by 2 bases, the J end by 8 bases, with 7 bases between. The CDR3 contains 12 residues.

This clonotype was observed many times. The CDR3 is CASSGTSGGLGNEQFF. CDR3 bases: TGTGCCAGCAGTGGGACTAGCGGGGGTCTCGGAAATGAGCAGTTCTTC. V is TRBV7-2 and J is TRBJ2-1; 14 bases line up with TRBD2. V lost 6 bases to trimming and J lost 7 bases; unmatched junction nucleotides: 8. The CDR3 consists of 16 residues. Germline loops: CDR1 SGHTA, CDR2 FQGNSA.

This clonotype was observed many times. The chain has TRBV14 and TRBJ2-1, with 12 positions matching TRBD2. CDR3 length: 15 residues. V lost 3 bases and J lost 4; bases outside the gene matches: 1. Germline CDR1 SGHDN, CDR2 FVKESK. The CDR3: CASSQTSGGYNEQFF. In nucleotides, the CDR3 is TGTGCCAGCAGCCAGACTAGCGGGGGTTACAATGAGCAGTTCTTC.

Note on this clonotype: This sequence may be a read error, since a much larger clone differs from it by one base. This chain links TRBV12-3 or TRBV12-4 with TRBJ2-3; TRBD2 matches 14 bases. The CDR3 spans 15 residues. This chain's CDR3 is CASRRLAGGTVTQYF. CDR3 DNA: TGTGCCAGCAGGAGACTAGCGGGGGGGACAGTTACGCAGTATTTT.

Many counts were recorded for this clonotype. The CDR3 reads CASSQTRGGRDRANEQFF. The CDR3 DNA reads as TGTGCCAGCAGCCAAACACGAGGTGGGCGTGACAGGGCCAATGAGCAGTTCTTC. The gene calls are TRBV14 and TRBJ2-1; 7 positions match TRBD1. Germline V gives CDR1 SGHDN, CDR2 FVKESK. CDR3 length equals 18 residues. V was pared by 2 bases and J by 6 bases, with 16 bases of the junction left unmatched.

The table lists this clonotype with many counts. This rearrangement joins TRBV6-5 to TRBJ2-2; TRBD2 agrees at 11 bases. V lost 0 bases to trimming and J lost 6 bases; unmatched junction nucleotides: 6. The CDR3 extends over 17 amino acids. CDR1 is MNHEY and CDR2 is SVGAGI in the germline V gene. Here the CDR3 DNA reads TGTGCCAGCAGTTACTCTAATAGCGGGGGGGCCTCCGGGGAGCTGTTTTTT. Its protein is CASSYSNSGGASGELFF.

The chain combines TRBV7-8 with TRBJ2-2; D not certain. V shed 6 bases and J shed 7 bases, with 21 bases lying between them. CDR1 is SGHVS and CDR2 is FQNEAQ in the germline V gene. This CDR3 contains 16 residues. The CDR3 spells CASSSPGSLKDGELFF. The CDR3 region has the DNA TGTGCCAGCAGTTCCCCTGGATCACTTAAAGACGGGGAGCTGTTTTTT.

There are many counts of this clonotype. V gene TRBV2 combines with J gene TRBJ1-3, with D possibly TRBD1 on 5 matching bases. The CDR3 length is 13 residues. CDR1 and CDR2 (germline): SNHLY, FYNNEI. Between the trimmed V and J ends, which lost 4 bases and 7 bases, there was a span of 11 bases. In nucleotides, the CDR3 is TGTGCCAGCAGTGCGGGGGAGGGGAACACCATATATTTT. This codes for CASSAGEGNTIYF.

There are many counts of this clonotype. V is TRBV6-1 and J is TRBJ1-4; 7 bases line up with TRBD1. This CDR3 has 16 residues. V lost 2 bases to trimming and J lost 13 bases; unmatched junction nucleotides: 16. CDR1 is MNHNS and CDR2 is SASEGT in the germline V gene. This CDR3 is CASSEIGTARRGLLFF. The CDR3 coding sequence is TGTGCCAGCAGTGAAATCGGGACAGCCCGAAGGGGGTTACTGTTTTTT.